Following are 24 T cell receptor beta chains from one sample sequenced in a study of blood T cell repertoires in COVID-19. Only in-frame clones appear in the TCRdb table, and some are missing; sequencing was by immunoSEQ multiplex PCR. This sample yields about 250,000 clones, of which more than 85% are seen a single time; over 7.5% belongs to the top ten. Sequencing was carried out using PBMCs or T cells enriched from blood (not recorded which). Receptors originate from a man aged 35-49 years who had recovered from COVID-19.

This clone came up once. The CDR3 DNA is TGTGCCAGCAGCCCTTACTTGGAGCAGTTCTTC. It codes for CASSPYLEQFF. The chain recombines TRBV7-8 with TRBJ2-1, with D unresolved. Between the trimmed V and J ends, which lost 5 bases and 10 bases, there was a span of 9 bases. This CDR3 has 11 amino acids. Germline CDR1 is SGHVS and CDR2 is FQNEAQ.

The chain joins TRBV27 to TRBJ1-1; D call uncertain. Germline V lookup: CDR1 MNHEY, CDR2 SMNVEV (reference sequence). Trimming cost V 3 bases and J 0 bases, with 8 bases left between them. The CDR3 is 14 residues long. In DNA form, the CDR3 reads TGTGCCAGCAGTTTTCTTGGGCTGAACACTGAAGCTTTCTTT. Translating it yields CASSFLGLNTEAFF.

V usage is TRBV10-3 and J usage is TRBJ2-3, with TRBD2 matching 8 bases. The CDR3 runs to 18 residues. J lost 0 bases, V lost 0 bases, and 8 bases had no gene match. Germline values: CDR1 ENHRY, CDR2 SYGVKD. The CDR3 DNA reads as TGTGCCATCAGTGAGTCCGTTCATAGCGGGGCTAGCACAGATACGCAGTATTTT. Its protein is CAISESVHSGASTDTQYF.

The chain has TRBV3-1 (or the pseudogene TRBV3-2) and TRBJ2-3, with 9 bases matching TRBD2. V gave up 1 base and J gave up 3 bases; unmatched junction bases: 2. From germline, CDR1 is LGHDT and CDR2 YNNKEL (reference sequence). The CDR3 spans 15 residues. CDR3 residues: CASSQGLAVTDTQYF. In DNA form, the CDR3 reads TGTGCCAGCAGCCAAGGACTAGCGGTAACAGATACGCAGTATTTT.

This chain uses TRBV12-5 with TRBJ1-5; D not resolved. Germline V gene sequence: CDR1 LGHNT, CDR2 FRNRAP. The CDR3 runs to 15 residues. Trimming removed 2 bases from V and 0 bases from J, with 8 bases in between. The CDR3 region is CASGLINYSNQPQHF. Written as DNA, the CDR3 is TGTGCTAGTGGTTTGATTAATTATAGCAATCAGCCCCAGCATTTT. Full variable domain (outside the CDR3, taken from reference TRBV12-5 and TRBJ1-5): DARVTQTPRHKVTEMGQEVTMRCQPILGHNTVFWYRQTMMQGLELLAYFRNRAPLDDSGMPKDRFSAEMPDATLATLKIQPSEPRDSAVYFCASGLINYSNQPQHFGDGTRLSIL.

The chain carries TRBV27 and TRBJ2-7, with D perhaps matching TRBD1 (5 bases). From germline, CDR1 is MNHEY and CDR2 SMNVEV (reference sequence). The CDR3 extends over 14 amino acids. The V gene lost 2 bases and the J gene lost 1 base, with 9 bases spanning the gap. CDR3 loop: CASSLDDSSYEQYF. As DNA, the CDR3 is TGTGCCAGCAGTTTAGATGACAGTTCCTACGAGCAGTACTTC.

The chain couples TRBV10-2 to TRBJ2-5; D might be TRBD1 (6 bases). Deletions cut 5 bases from V and 1 base from J, with 14 bases between. The CDR3 is made up of 15 amino acids. CDR1 and CDR2 from the germline V gene are WSHSY and SAAADI. CDR3 sequence reads: CASSRGSWLQETQYF. CDR3 nucleotides: TGCGCCAGCAGTAGGGGGTCTTGGCTCCAAGAGACCCAGTACTTC.

The V call is TRBV14, the J call TRBJ2-1, with TRBD2 matching 9 bases. This CDR3 is built from 16 residues. Germline loops: CDR1 SGHDN, CDR2 FVKESK. The V gene end was trimmed by 4 bases and the J gene end by 1 base; junction bases not matched to a gene: 5. The CDR3 DNA sequence: TGTGCCAGCAGCCTATTAGCGGGAGTATCCTACAATGAGCAGTTCTTC. This sequence encodes CASSLLAGVSYNEQFF.

In this sample, this clone turned up once. The chain is built from TRBV14 and TRBJ1-1; 7 nucleotides match TRBD1. V lost 5 bases, J lost 2 bases, and 5 bases stayed unmatched. CDR1 and CDR2 from the germline V gene are SGHDN and FVKESK. The CDR3 consists of 14 residues. The CDR3 bases are TGTGCCAGCAGCTCTCGGACAGGAAACACTGAAGCTTTCTTT. Translating it yields CASSSRTGNTEAFF.

This clone was seen a single time. The gene calls are TRBV5-1 and TRBJ2-3, with D maybe TRBD2 (7 bases). V was shortened by 4 bases and J by 2 bases, with 17 bases between the two germline ends. Germline CDR1 reads SGHRS; CDR2 reads YFSETQ. The CDR3 has 16 residues. DNA of the CDR3: TGCGCCAGCAGCCCTCACGGGGGGACATACACAGATACGCAGTATTTT. Translated: CASSPHGGTYTDTQYF.

The V and J genes are TRBV5-1 and TRBJ2-7; 10 nucleotides line up with TRBD1. The CDR3 covers 16 residues. Germline V gene data show CDR1 as SGHRS and CDR2 as YFSETQ. With V trimmed by 6 bases and J by 5 bases, 14 bases remained unmatched. In DNA form, the CDR3 reads TGCGCCAGCACCAAGGACCCGGGACAGGGGTTCGACGAGCAGTACTTC. Translating gives CASTKDPGQGFDEQYF.

The gene calls are TRBV19 and TRBJ1-2; D might be TRBD1 (6 bases). Germline CDR1 and CDR2: LNHDA and SQIVND (reference sequence). V was shortened by 8 bases and J by 3 bases, with 22 bases between the two germline ends. The CDR3 spans 16 residues. The CDR3 DNA reads as TGTGCCAGTCGCACACTGCAAGGGGGTGGAGACTATGGCTACACCTTC. This translates into CASRTLQGGGDYGYTF.

The chain joins TRBV6-5 to TRBJ1-5; tentatively, D is TRBD1 (6 bases). The V end was cut by 5 bases, the J end by 7 bases, with 12 bases between. There are 13 residues in the CDR3. CDR1 is MNHEY, CDR2 SVGAGI, per germline. CDR3 sequence reads: CASSNRDNQPQHF. The CDR3 DNA is TGTGCCAGCAGTAACAGGGACAACCAGCCCCAGCATTTT.

The chain is built from TRBV7-6 and TRBJ2-2, with unresolved D. The CDR3 extends over 12 amino acids. Trimming took off 5 bases at V and 8 bases at J, with 9 bases between the two ends. The V gene's germline CDR1 is SGHVS and CDR2 FNYEAQ. CDR3 loop: CASSPPGGELFF. In nucleotides, the CDR3 is TGTGCCAGCAGCCCCCCCGGGGGGGAGCTGTTTTTT.

DNA for the CDR3: TGCAGTGCTAGTGGATGGGGGCTCCGTGCCACTGAAGCTTTCTTT. This codes for CSASGWGLRATEAFF. The chain joins TRBV20-1 to TRBJ1-1; maybe TRBD1 (6 bases). The CDR3 has 15 amino acids. Germline V gives CDR1 DFQATT, CDR2 SNEGSKA (reference sequence). V gave up 3 bases and J gave up 4 bases, with 18 bases separating them.

V gene TRBV5-4 combines with J gene TRBJ1-1; no definite D call. CDR1 is SGHNT and CDR2 is YYREEE in the germline V gene (reference sequence). V lost 2 bases, J lost 1 base, and 6 bases lay in between. CDR3 length equals 13 residues. The CDR3 spells CASSFRGNTEAFF. In DNA, the CDR3 is TGTGCCAGCAGCTTTCGGGGGAACACTGAAGCTTTCTTT.

This clone appeared a single time. This chain links TRBV4-2 with TRBJ1-5, with D perhaps matching TRBD1 (5 bases). Trimming took off 0 bases at V and 4 bases at J, with 16 bases between the two ends. The CDR3 extends over 17 amino acids. Germline V gives CDR1 LGHNA, CDR2 YNFKEQ. The CDR3 is CASSQDGAAYGNQPQHF. As DNA, the CDR3 is TGTGCCAGCAGCCAAGATGGGGCAGCCTATGGAAATCAGCCCCAGCATTTT.

This chain connects TRBV28 to TRBJ2-3, with 9 positions matching TRBD2. The V gene end was trimmed by 7 bases and the J gene end by 4 bases; junction bases not matched to a gene: 6. The CDR3 has 14 amino acids. The germline V gene has CDR1 MDHEN and CDR2 SYDVKM. Here the CDR3 DNA reads TGTGCCAGCATCACAGCGGGAGGCCCAGATACGCAGTATTTT. The encoded protein is CASITAGGPDTQYF.

This clone turned up a few times. CDR3 coding DNA: TGTGCCAGCAGCTTTCCGATAGGGGGACAGGACAATGAGCAGTTCTTC. It yields the protein CASSFPIGGQDNEQFF. The chain joins TRBV11-2 to TRBJ2-1, with 8 bases lining up with TRBD1. The CDR3 is made up of 16 amino acids. Looked up from germline, CDR1 is SGHAT and CDR2 is FQNNGV. After removal of 3 bases from V and 5 bases from J, the junction contained 9 bases not matched to a gene. Complete variable domain (other parts from reference TRBV11-2 and TRBJ2-1): EAGVAQSPRYKIIEKRQSVAFWCNPISGHATLYWYQQILGQGPKLLIQFQNNGVVDDSQLPKDRFSAERLKGVDSTLKIQPAKLEDSAVYLCASSFPIGGQDNEQFFGPGTRLTVL.

V usage is TRBV7-3 and J usage is TRBJ2-5; 10 nucleotides line up with TRBD2. The CDR3 loop spans 16 amino acids. Germline-derived CDR1 and CDR2 are SGHTA and FQGTGA. After removal of 2 bases from V and 4 bases from J, the junction contained 7 bases not matched to a gene. The CDR3 nucleotides are TGTGCCAGCAGCTTATTTCCCAGCGGGAGGGGAGAGACCCAGTACTTC. This translates into CASSLFPSGRGETQYF.

The J gene is TRBJ1-5, the V gene TRBV28; TRBD1 agrees at 8 bases. Unmatched junction bases numbered 1, after V lost 5 bases and J lost 4 bases. This CDR3 has 13 amino acids. Germline V gives CDR1 MDHEN, CDR2 SYDVKM. The CDR3 DNA sequence: TGTGCCAGCAGTGGACAGGGAAATCAGCCCCAGCATTTT. It yields the protein CASSGQGNQPQHF. The variable domain in full, completed from reference TRBV28 and TRBJ1-5, reads DVKVTQSSRYLVKRTGEKVFLECVQDMDHENMFWYRQDPGLGLRLIYFSYDVKMKEKGDIPEGYSVSREKKERFSLILESASTNQTSMYLCASSGQGNQPQHFGDGTRLSIL.

This chain links TRBV7-9 with TRBJ2-2; 7 positions agree with TRBD2. Germline CDR1 is SEHNR and CDR2 is FQNEAQ (reference sequence). The CDR3 runs to 17 residues. V lost 4 bases, J lost 0 bases, and 8 bases stayed unmatched. The CDR3 DNA reads as TGTGCCAGCAGCTGGCCCGGGAGCGGGGCGAACACCGGGGAGCTGTTTTTT. Protein: CASSWPGSGANTGELFF.

The rearrangement joins TRBV2 to TRBJ2-7, with TRBD1 matching over 9 bases. Germline CDR1 reads SNHLY; CDR2 reads FYNNEI. This CDR3 is 14 amino acids long. V shed 6 bases, J shed 4 bases, and the junction held 7 bases outside the gene matches. Written as DNA, the CDR3 is TGTGCCAGCAGCCCGGGACAGGGTCTTTACGAGCAGTACTTC. This encodes CASSPGQGLYEQYF.

V usage is TRBV28 and J usage is TRBJ2-3, with 8 bases identical to TRBD1. Trimming cost V 3 bases and J 4 bases; bases outside gene matches: 6. This CDR3 spans 15 amino acids. CDR1 MDHEN and CDR2 SYDVKM come from the germline V gene. CDR3 nucleotide sequence: TGTGCCAGCAGTTTCAAGACAGGGGTGTCAGATACGCAGTATTTT. Amino acid sequence: CASSFKTGVSDTQYF.